The rows below give T cell receptor beta chains drawn from one sample of a study of T-cell reconstitution after alpha-beta-depleted transplantation in children. TCRdb redid the calling of the PCR reads with MiXCR, one entry per CDR3 protein. The sample shows a few hundred thousand distinct CDR3 sequences, about 9.3% of them seen only once. The material sequenced was PBMCs from the stem cell graft donor, taken from the stem cell graft. These receptors originate from a human donor who donated a stem cell graft to a child with acute lymphoblastic leukemia. The CDR3 runs from the conserved cysteine through the conserved F or W. A D gene is named only where the DNA matches it firmly. Some rows have no size entry. The others give once, few or many, or a class for an expanded clone.

j_call v_call clone_size d_call cdr3_aa cdr3_nt
TRBJ2-2 TRBV5-1 NA NA CASSLAPPGAGELFF TGCGCCAGCAGCTTGGCCCCCCCTGGCGCCGGGGAGCTGTTTTTT
TRBJ2-3 TRBV6-2/TRBV6-3 NA NA CASSQTPRFTDTQYF TGTGCCAGCAGCCAGACACCTCGCTTCACAGATACGCAGTATTTT
TRBJ1-6 TRBV7-3 few TRBD1 CASSLTSRGHSPLHF TGTGCCAGCAGCTTAACTTCCAGGGGGCATTCACCCCTCCACTTT
TRBJ1-4 TRBV6-1 NA TRBD1 CASSESGQGAHEKLFF TGTGCCAGCAGTGAAAGCGGACAGGGGGCTCATGAAAAACTGTTTTTT
TRBJ2-7 TRBV27 few NA CASRASVPSYEQYF TGTGCCAGCAGGGCCTCCGTCCCCTCCTACGAGCAGTACTTC
TRBJ2-1 TRBV7-2 NA NA CASSLRRGGRYNEQFF TGTGCCAGCAGCTTAAGAAGGGGGGGCAGATACAATGAGCAGTTCTTC
TRBJ2-1 TRBV5-1 few TRBD2 CASSYSIAGGTNNEQFF TGCGCCAGCAGCTACTCGATAGCGGGAGGGACAAACAATGAGCAGTTCTTC
TRBJ2-3 TRBV20-1 many TRBD2 CSARAGTSGRAGKFSDTQYF TGCAGTGCTAGAGCCGGGACTAGCGGGAGGGCTGGGAAGTTTTCAGATACGCAGTATTTT
TRBJ2-5 TRBV4-3 NA NA CASSQSFSSKKQETQYF TGCGCCAGCAGCCAATCGTTCTCCTCAAAGAAACAAGAGACCCAGTACTTC
TRBJ2-7 TRBV5-1 few TRBD1 CASSLPAGQAAEQYF TGCGCCAGCAGCTTACCAGCAGGACAGGCGGCCGAGCAGTACTTC
TRBJ2-7 TRBV3-1 few NA CASSQGVTGWYEQYF TGTGCCAGCAGCCAAGGGGTAACAGGGTGGTACGAGCAGTACTTC